This passage covers 20 T cell receptor beta chains from one sample sequenced in a study of blood T cell repertoires in COVID-19. Generated by immunoSEQ multiplex PCR, the TCRdb table keeps only in-frame clones and is missing some. The table shows about 430,000 clones, with over 85% occurring only once. Input material: peripheral blood. These receptors came from a man younger than 35 with COVID-19, enrolled during active disease.

The chain links TRBV5-4 to TRBJ2-1, with 12 bases identical to TRBD2. This CDR3 comprises 16 residues. Germline CDR1 is SGHNT and CDR2 is YYREEE (reference sequence). V shed 4 bases, J shed 5 bases, and the junction held 7 bases outside the gene matches. This CDR3 reads CASSPPTSGRHNEQFF. In DNA, the CDR3 is TGTGCCAGCAGCCCACCGACTAGCGGGAGACACAATGAGCAGTTCTTC.

The rearrangement joins TRBV3-1 (or the pseudogene TRBV3-2) to TRBJ1-3; no clear D gene. The V gene lost 6 bases and the J gene lost 0 bases, with 6 bases spanning the gap. The CDR3 is 13 residues long. Per germline, CDR1 LGHDT and CDR2 YNNKEL (reference sequence). CDR3 amino acids: CASRSDSGNTIYF. CDR3 nucleotide sequence: TGTGCCAGCAGGTCAGACTCTGGAAACACCATATATTTT.

V gene TRBV19 combines with J gene TRBJ1-5, with 9 bases lining up with TRBD1. Trimming at V came to 6 bases and at J to 4 bases, leaving 10 bases not matched to a gene. CDR1 and CDR2 (germline): LNHDA, SQIVND (reference sequence). The CDR3 consists of 16 residues. The CDR3: CASREGQGTLNQPQHF. CDR3 DNA: TGTGCCAGTAGAGAAGGACAGGGGACTCTGAATCAGCCCCAGCATTTT.

The chain couples TRBV7-9 to TRBJ2-5; the match to TRBD1 covers 7 bases. This CDR3 contains 17 residues. Losses at the gene ends were 1 base for V and 5 bases for J; bases not matched to a gene: 13. Germline V gives CDR1 SEHNR, CDR2 FQNEAQ (reference sequence). CDR3 in amino acids: CASSLVPGQFFYETQYF. For the CDR3, the DNA is TGTGCCAGCAGCTTAGTTCCGGGACAGTTCTTTTACGAGACCCAGTACTTC.

The V call is TRBV2, the J call TRBJ2-1; D not certain. CDR1 and CDR2 from the germline V gene are SNHLY and FYNNEI. CDR3 length: 14 residues. Trimming took off 3 bases at V and 7 bases at J, with 13 bases between the two ends. The CDR3 loop is CASSEGWAPNEQFF. CDR3 nucleotides: TGTGCCAGCAGTGAGGGTTGGGCCCCTAATGAGCAGTTCTTC.

The gene calls are TRBV11-3 and TRBJ2-5; 13 bases fit TRBD2. Germline CDR1 is SGHNT and CDR2 is YENEEA. The CDR3 contains 16 residues. The V and J ends lost 5 bases and 5 bases, in that order; junction bases with no gene match: 8. The CDR3 nucleotides are TGTGCCAGCAGCAAAAGACTAGCGGGGGGACGGGAGACCCAGTACTTC. This encodes CASSKRLAGGRETQYF.

This sequence joins TRBV4-2 and TRBJ2-1, with TRBD2 as a possible D gene (6 bases). Trimming removed 2 bases from V and 4 bases from J, with 24 bases in between. Germline V gene lookup returns CDR1 LGHNA and CDR2 YNFKEQ. CDR3 length equals 19 residues. CDR3 residues: CASSQKGGDIAGTYNEQFF. In DNA, the CDR3 is TGTGCCAGCAGCCAAAAGGGCGGGGATATCGCGGGGACTTACAATGAGCAGTTCTTC.

The chain employs TRBV30 and TRBJ1-5, with TRBD1 identical over 7 bases. Germline V gene lookup returns CDR1 GTSNPN and CDR2 SVGIG (reference sequence). Trimming cost V 4 bases and J 4 bases; bases outside gene matches: 4. The CDR3 loop spans 13 amino acids. The CDR3 is CAWTGGYNQPQHF. CDR3 DNA: TGTGCCTGGACAGGGGGTTATAATCAGCCCCAGCATTTT.

V and J are TRBV7-9 and TRBJ1-1; perhaps TRBD1 as D (5 bases). The CDR3 has 15 residues. Trimming removed 0 bases from V and 0 bases from J, with 8 bases in between. Germline V gives CDR1 SEHNR, CDR2 FQNEAQ (reference sequence). This CDR3 reads CASSLARAVNTEAFF. The CDR3 DNA sequence: TGTGCCAGCAGCTTAGCCAGGGCCGTGAACACTGAAGCTTTCTTT.

This clone was found once. CDR3 DNA sequence: TGTGCCAGTAGTAGGGACAGGCTCAAGGGACCTGAAGCTTTCTTT. Protein product: CASSRDRLKGPEAFF. The chain carries TRBV19 and TRBJ1-1, with 8 bases matching TRBD1. Trimming took 4 bases from V and 6 from J; bases not matched to a gene: 10. Germline CDR1 LNHDA, CDR2 SQIVND (reference sequence). The length of the CDR3 is 15 residues.

The chain joins TRBV19 to TRBJ2-3, with 9 positions matching TRBD1. The germline V gene encodes CDR1 LNHDA and CDR2 SQIVND (reference sequence). There are 15 residues in the CDR3. The trim removed 8 bases at V and 2 bases at J, leaving 8 bases unmatched. CDR3 protein: CASQPGQGFTDTQYF. The CDR3 coding sequence is TGTGCCAGTCAACCGGGACAGGGATTCACAGATACGCAGTATTTT.

This clone appeared many times. This chain uses TRBV5-1 with TRBJ2-2; TRBD2 matches at 10 bases. V shed 8 bases and J 2 bases; nucleotides not matched to a gene: 9. CDR1 and CDR2 from the germline V gene are SGHRS and YFSETQ. This CDR3 region has 16 residues. The CDR3 DNA reads TGCGCCAGTCACGACGGGACTAGCGCTAACACCGGGGAGCTGTTTTTT. This gives the protein CASHDGTSANTGELFF.

This clone was counted a single time. The chain combines TRBV14 with TRBJ1-6, with D uncertain. The CDR3 is made up of 12 amino acids. V was pared by 0 bases and J by 10 bases, with 4 bases between. Germline lookup yields CDR1 SGHDN and CDR2 FVKESK. The CDR3 bases are TGTGCCAGCAGCCAAGACGTCTCACCCCTCCACTTT. Protein: CASSQDVSPLHF.

The chain has TRBV18 and TRBJ2-2; D may be TRBD1 (6 bases). V gave up 3 bases and J gave up 0 bases, with 11 bases separating them. In germline, CDR1 is KGHSH, CDR2 LQKENI. This CDR3 contains 16 residues. DNA for the CDR3: TGTGCCAGCTCACCCTCCGGGACACCGAACACCGGGGAGCTGTTTTTT. It specifies CASSPSGTPNTGELFF.

The chain employs TRBV12-3 or TRBV12-4 and TRBJ2-1; TRBD2 might be the D (5 bases). CDR3 length: 13 amino acids. The V gene lost 4 bases and the J gene lost 9 bases, with 13 bases spanning the gap. The CDR3 DNA reads as TGTGCCAGCAGTTCGGTGAGCGCGGGTGAGCAGTTCTTC. Its translation: CASSSVSAGEQFF.

Turning to this clone: Likely a read error: the CDR3 ends without its conserved phenylalanine or tryptophan. The DNA is left out, because the CDR3 cannot be placed on it with certainty; the CDR3 is given as TCRdb lists it. The rearrangement links TRBV23-1 to TRBJ1-1. TRBV23-1 is classed as an ORF, of uncertain function. The CDR3 adds up to 8 amino acids, both ends counted. The CDR3 protein is CASGPAGC.

The rearrangement links TRBV7-9 to TRBJ1-1; 9 nucleotides line up with TRBD1. V lost 1 base, J lost 5 bases, and 5 bases stayed unmatched. In germline, CDR1 is SEHNR, CDR2 FQNEAQ (reference sequence). CDR3 size: 15 residues. The CDR3 region is CASSLGTGERTEAFF. In nucleotides, the CDR3 is TGTGCCAGCAGCTTAGGGACAGGGGAACGGACTGAAGCTTTCTTT.

The V call is TRBV12-1, the J call TRBJ2-1; TRBD1 is the table's D call and was not checked against the DNA. TRBV12-1 is a documented pseudogene. CDR3 length: 19 residues. The CDR3, as DNA: TGTGCCAGCAGCTCCCGAAATAAGCCGGGACAGGGGGTCTACAATGAGCAGTTCTTC. Protein sequence: CASSSRNKPGQGVYNEQFF.

The chain joins TRBV6-5 to TRBJ1-5, with D hard to call. CDR3 length equals 14 residues. Trimming took 6 bases from V and 1 from J, leaving 10 bases between them. Looked up from germline, CDR1 is MNHEY and CDR2 is SVGAGI. CDR3 bases: TGTGCCAGCAGGGCGGGCAGCAGCAATCAGCCCCAGCATTTT. It encodes CASRAGSSNQPQHF.

This clone was seen a few times. The chain has TRBV19 and TRBJ1-1, with a weak D call TRBD1 (5 bases). This CDR3 spans 14 amino acids. In germline, CDR1 is LNHDA, CDR2 SQIVND (reference sequence). The V gene lost 9 bases and the J gene lost 6 bases, with 20 bases spanning the gap. The CDR3 is CASGIYWGDPEAFF. CDR3 DNA: TGTGCCAGCGGGATTTATTGGGGGGACCCTGAAGCTTTCTTT.